A selection of T cell receptor beta chains follows, all from one sample in a study of T-cell reconstitution after alpha-beta-depleted transplantation in children. TCRdb used MiXCR to reprocess the PCR reads, holding one entry per CDR3 protein. The sample carries about 610,000 distinct CDR3 sequences, 10% to 13% recorded once. Sequencing used PBMCs from the stem cell graft donor, obtained from the stem cell graft. These receptors all come from a human donor who donated a stem cell graft to a child with acute myeloid leukemia. The CDR3 runs from the conserved cysteine through the conserved F or W. Each record gives: D gene, J gene, clone size, V gene, CDR3 DNA, CDR3 protein. D genes are given only for firm matches. Some rows mark clone size as missing; the rest say once, few, many or name a class of expanded clone.

-,TRBJ2-3,few,TRBV20-1,TGCAGTGCTAGAGTAATAAGTAGCACAGATACGCAGTATTTT,CSARVISSTDTQYF
-,TRBJ2-1,many,TRBV12-3/TRBV12-4,TGTGCCAGCAGTACCATTCTAGGGAGTGAGCAGTTCTTC,CASSTILGSEQFF
TRBD1,TRBJ2-2,-,TRBV6-5,TGTGCCAGCAGTTACTCGAAGACAGGGACCGGGGAGCTGTTTTTT,CASSYSKTGTGELFF
-,TRBJ2-1,-,TRBV18,TGTGCCAGCTCACCTGTAGACTTTCCCTACAATGAGCAGTTCTTC,CASSPVDFPYNEQFF
TRBD1,TRBJ2-7,few,TRBV6-5,TGTGCCAGCAGTTACCAAGGACAGGGCTCGGTCGAGCAGTACTTC,CASSYQGQGSVEQYF
TRBD2,TRBJ2-5,few,TRBV11-3,TGTGCCAGCAGCTTAGACACGGGAGGGCCTCGGGACTTC,CASSLDTGGPRDF
-,TRBJ2-1,many,TRBV5-1,TGCGCCAGCAGCCCCTGGGTTGCCAATGAGCAGTTCTTC,CASSPWVANEQFF
TRBD1,TRBJ2-7,-,TRBV5-5,TGTGCCAGCAGTGAGGACAGGGGTCCGCAGTACTTC,CASSEDRGPQYF
-,TRBJ2-7,-,TRBV5-1,TGCGCCAGCAGCTTGGAAATATCGTCCGAGCAGTACTTC,CASSLEISSEQYF
TRBD1,TRBJ1-4,few,TRBV20-1,TGCAGTGCTAGAGATCTCGGACAGGGCGTGCGAGAAAAACTGTTTTTT,CSARDLGQGVREKLFF
-,TRBJ2-1,few,TRBV11-1,TGTGCCAGCAGCTATTCTTCAGCCTACAATGAGCAGTTCTTC,CASSYSSAYNEQFF
-,TRBJ2-1,-,TRBV20-1,TGCAGTGCTATTAGCGGCGGCTCCTACAATGAGCAGTTCTTC,CSAISGGSYNEQFF
-,TRBJ2-7,-,TRBV21-1,TGTGCCAGCAGCCCCCGTCTGGGACAGGGTGGTCTCGAGCAGTACTTC,CASSPRLGQGGLEQYF
TRBD1,TRBJ1-2,-,TRBV6-5,TGTGCCAGCAGACTGACAGGGACCGGTGGCTACACCTTC,CASRLTGTGGYTF
TRBD2,TRBJ2-2,-,TRBV12-3/TRBV12-4,TGTGCCAGCAGAGAGAGCGGGAGCGGGGAGCTGTTTTTT,CASRESGSGELFF
TRBD1,TRBJ2-1,many,TRBV7-2,TGTGCCAGCAGCTTATTACAGGGGGCTGCCTACAATGAGCAGTTCTTC,CASSLLQGAAYNEQFF
TRBD2,TRBJ2-5,few,TRBV29-1,TGCAGCGTACGCGGGAGGAGGGAGACCCAGTACTTC,CSVRGRRETQYF
-,TRBJ1-1,few,TRBV20-1,TGCAGTGCTAGAGACAGTCCGACGGTAAACACTGAAGCTTTCTTT,CSARDSPTVNTEAFF
TRBD1,TRBJ1-4,-,TRBV7-9,TGTGCCAGCAGCTCGCACCAAGGGACAGAGAATGAAAAACTGTTTTTT,CASSSHQGTENEKLFF
TRBD2,TRBJ2-2,many,TRBV28,TGTGCCAGCCGGGCGGGAGGTCCCGGGGAGCTGTTTTTT,CASRAGGPGELFF
-,TRBJ1-5,-,TRBV6-2/TRBV6-3,TGTGCCAGCAGTTCAGTCCATCTTAGCAATCAGCCCCAGCATTTT,CASSSVHLSNQPQHF
-,TRBJ2-7,-,TRBV20-1,TGCAGTGCTAGAGATGCAGGAAACTACGAGCAGTACTTC,CSARDAGNYEQYF
-,TRBJ2-1,many,TRBV7-8,TGTGCCAGCAGCCCCCTCGGGTCCCGGAATGAGCAGTTCTTC,CASSPLGSRNEQFF
-,TRBJ1-5,-,TRBV2,TGTGCCAGCAGTCGCGAACATAGCCCAAATCAGCCCCAGCATTTT,CASSREHSPNQPQHF
TRBD2,TRBJ2-3,few,TRBV6-1,TGTGCCAGCAGCTCTATAGCGGGAAGGGGCACAGATACGCAGTATTTT,CASSSIAGRGTDTQYF
-,TRBJ2-2,many,TRBV5-1,TGCGCCAGCAGCTTGATGACAGGCATCGGGGAGCTGTTTTTT,CASSLMTGIGELFF
-,TRBJ2-7,many,TRBV30,TGTGCCTGCTCAACAGGATACGAGCAGTACTTC,CACSTGYEQYF
TRBD2,TRBJ2-3,few,TRBV2,TGTGCCAGCAGTGCTTGGGTAGCGGGAGCGGCAGATACGCAGTATTTT,CASSAWVAGAADTQYF
TRBD2,TRBJ2-3,-,TRBV7-9,TGTGCCAGCAGCCTGACTAGCGGGAGAGGGACAGCAGATACGCAGTATTTT,CASSLTSGRGTADTQYF
TRBD2,TRBJ2-3,few,TRBV5-6,TGTGCCAGCATCCCGGCTAGCGGGTGGGGTACGCAGTATTTT,CASIPASGWGTQYF
-,TRBJ2-7,many,TRBV7-2,TGTGCCAGCAGCTTAGATCGGCTAGTTGGCCGTGAGCAGTACTTC,CASSLDRLVGREQYF
-,TRBJ1-4,many,TRBV25-1,TGTGCCAGCTCCACCGGAGAAAAACTGTTTTTT,CASSTGEKLFF
-,TRBJ2-7,-,TRBV2,TGTGCCAGCTCCGCTCTTAACGAGCAGTACTTC,CASSALNEQYF
-,TRBJ2-5,few,TRBV12-3/TRBV12-4,TGTGCCAGCTCAGGGGAATACTCACAAGAGACCCAGTACTTC,CASSGEYSQETQYF
-,TRBJ2-5,few,TRBV29-1,TGCAGCGTCAACCAGGGACAAGAGACCCAGTACTTC,CSVNQGQETQYF
TRBD2,TRBJ2-7,-,TRBV29-1,TGCAGCGTGGGGATCGCCGGGACTAGCGTCCCCTACGAGCAGTACTTC,CSVGIAGTSVPYEQYF
TRBD1,TRBJ1-5,many,TRBV7-2,TGTGCCAGCAGCTTAGCGGCAGGGGGCGGCCAGCCCCAGCATTTT,CASSLAAGGGQPQHF
TRBD1,TRBJ1-1,-,TRBV27,TGTGCCAGCAGTCCCCTCAGGGGGAGGAACACTGAAGCTTTCTTT,CASSPLRGRNTEAFF
TRBD1,TRBJ2-7,-,TRBV4-2,TGTGCCAGCAGCCAAGATGGCGGACAGGGGGTTTACGAGCAGTACTTC,CASSQDGGQGVYEQYF
TRBD2,TRBJ2-3,-,TRBV7-3,TGTGCCAGCAGCGGAGGGGCTAGCGGGGTTAGCACAGATACGCAGTATTTT,CASSGGASGVSTDTQYF
-,TRBJ2-1,many,TRBV7-3,TGTGCCAGCAGCCCAAGGCCTAGAAACAATGAGCAGTTCTTC,CASSPRPRNNEQFF
TRBD2,TRBJ2-5,many,TRBV12-3/TRBV12-4,TGTGCCAGCGGGACTAGCGGGACTCAAGAGACCCAGTACTTC,CASGTSGTQETQYF
TRBD1,TRBJ2-2,few,TRBV20-1,TGCAGTGCTAGTTACAGGGGAAACACCGGGGAGCTGTTTTTT,CSASYRGNTGELFF
TRBD2,TRBJ2-5,-,TRBV5-1,TGCGCCAGCAGCTTGGAGGGACTAGCGGGCCAAGAGACCCAGTACTTC,CASSLEGLAGQETQYF
TRBD2,TRBJ2-7,-,TRBV7-8,TGTGCCAGCAGCTTAGAGGCGGTAACTAGCGGGGCAGATTACGAGCAGTACTTC,CASSLEAVTSGADYEQYF
-,TRBJ2-7,few,TRBV21-1,TGTGCCAGCGGAAGACAGGTTGGTTACGAGCAGTACTTC,CASGRQVGYEQYF
-,TRBJ2-1,-,TRBV2,TGTGCCAGCAAGGCTGAGGTCGAGGGGTACAATGAGCAGTTCTTC,CASKAEVEGYNEQFF
TRBD2,TRBJ2-7,-,TRBV6-2/TRBV6-3,TGTGCCAGCAAGTCGGCGACTAGCGTGGGTGAGCAGTACTTC,CASKSATSVGEQYF
TRBD2,TRBJ2-3,-,TRBV6-4,TGTGCCAGCAGTGCGGGACTAGCGGGAGGTACGCAGTATTTT,CASSAGLAGGTQYF
TRBD2,TRBJ2-7,-,TRBV29-1,TGCAGCGTTGAGGTAGGCGGGAGGGCCGACGAGCAGTACTTC,CSVEVGGRADEQYF
-,TRBJ2-1,-,TRBV6-2/TRBV6-3,TGTGCCAGCAGTTACGTAGGGTTTGAGCAGTTCTTC,CASSYVGFEQFF
TRBD1,TRBJ1-2,many,TRBV29-1,TGCAGCGCCGCGCCGGGACAGGGTAACGGCTACACCTTC,CSAAPGQGNGYTF
TRBD1,TRBJ1-5,few,TRBV4-2,TGTGCCAGCAGCCAAGAAGGAGTGACAGGGGGAAATCAGCCCCAGCATTTT,CASSQEGVTGGNQPQHF
-,TRBJ2-1,-,TRBV29-1,TGCAGCGGCCACTACAATGAGCAGTTCTTC,CSGHYNEQFF
TRBD2,TRBJ2-1,-,TRBV4-1,TGCGCCAGCAGCCAAGTGAGTAGCGGGTCCTACAATGAGCAGTTCTTC,CASSQVSSGSYNEQFF
-,TRBJ1-5,few,TRBV7-9,TGTGCCAGCAGCTTAGAAGGAGCGTTCAATCAGCCCCAGCATTTT,CASSLEGAFNQPQHF
TRBD1,TRBJ2-5,-,TRBV6-2/TRBV6-3,TGTGCCAGCAGTGCCGCACAGGGGGCGGCCTCAGAGACCCAGTACTTC,CASSAAQGAASETQYF
-,TRBJ2-7,-,TRBV7-2,TGTGCCAGCAGCTTTCTACCGACTAGATCCTACGAGCAGTACTTC,CASSFLPTRSYEQYF
-,TRBJ1-2,-,TRBV5-6,TGTGCCAGCAGCCCTAACTTGGGGGATGGCTACACCTTC,CASSPNLGDGYTF